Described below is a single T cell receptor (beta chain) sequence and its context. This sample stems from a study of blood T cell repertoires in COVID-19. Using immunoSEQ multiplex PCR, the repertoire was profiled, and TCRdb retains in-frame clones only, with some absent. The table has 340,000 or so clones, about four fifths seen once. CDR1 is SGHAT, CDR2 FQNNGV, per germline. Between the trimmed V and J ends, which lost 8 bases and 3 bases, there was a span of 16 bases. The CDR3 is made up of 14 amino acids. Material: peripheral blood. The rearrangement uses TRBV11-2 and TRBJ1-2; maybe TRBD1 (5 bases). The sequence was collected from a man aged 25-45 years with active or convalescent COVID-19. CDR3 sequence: CASGLRGSDYGYTF. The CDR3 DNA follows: TGTGCCAGCGGACTACGGGGGAGTGACTATGGCTACACCTTC.